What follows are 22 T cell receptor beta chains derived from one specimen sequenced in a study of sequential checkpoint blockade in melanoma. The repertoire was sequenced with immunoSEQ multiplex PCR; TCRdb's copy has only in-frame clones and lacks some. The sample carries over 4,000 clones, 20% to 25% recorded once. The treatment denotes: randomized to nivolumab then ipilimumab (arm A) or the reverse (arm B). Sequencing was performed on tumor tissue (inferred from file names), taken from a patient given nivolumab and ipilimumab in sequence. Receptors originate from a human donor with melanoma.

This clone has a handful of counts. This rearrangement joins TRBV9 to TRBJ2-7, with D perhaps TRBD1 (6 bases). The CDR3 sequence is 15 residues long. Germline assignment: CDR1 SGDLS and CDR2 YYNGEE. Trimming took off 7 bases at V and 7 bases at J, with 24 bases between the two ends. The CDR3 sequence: CASPAPYRDKGEQYF. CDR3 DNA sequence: TGTGCCAGCCCCGCTCCCTACCGGGACAAAGGAGAGCAGTACTTC. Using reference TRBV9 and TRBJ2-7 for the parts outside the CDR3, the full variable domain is DSGVTQTPKHLITATGQRVTLRCSPRSGDLSVYWYQQSLDQGLQFLIQYYNGEERAKGNILERFSAQQFPDLHSELNLSSLELGDSALYFCASPAPYRDKGEQYFGPGTRLTVT.

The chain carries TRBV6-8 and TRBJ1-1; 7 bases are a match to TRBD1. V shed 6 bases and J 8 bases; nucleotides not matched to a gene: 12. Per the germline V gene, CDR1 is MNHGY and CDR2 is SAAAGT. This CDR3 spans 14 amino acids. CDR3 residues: CASSSQGSTTEAFF. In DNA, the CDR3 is TGTGCCAGCAGCTCACAGGGGAGTACCACAGAAGCTTTCTTT.

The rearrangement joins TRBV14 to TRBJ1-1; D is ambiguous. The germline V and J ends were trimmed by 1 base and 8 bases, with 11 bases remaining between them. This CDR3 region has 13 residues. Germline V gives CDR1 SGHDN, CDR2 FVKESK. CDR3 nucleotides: TGTGCCAGCAGCCAAGGCCCCAAGCGGGAAGCTTTCTTT. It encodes CASSQGPKREAFF.

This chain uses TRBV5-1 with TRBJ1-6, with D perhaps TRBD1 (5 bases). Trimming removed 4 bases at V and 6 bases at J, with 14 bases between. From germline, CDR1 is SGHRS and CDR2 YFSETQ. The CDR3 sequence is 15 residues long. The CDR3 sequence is CASSLGTLGNSPLHF. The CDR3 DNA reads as TGCGCCAGCAGCCTCGGGACCTTGGGTAATTCACCCCTCCACTTT.

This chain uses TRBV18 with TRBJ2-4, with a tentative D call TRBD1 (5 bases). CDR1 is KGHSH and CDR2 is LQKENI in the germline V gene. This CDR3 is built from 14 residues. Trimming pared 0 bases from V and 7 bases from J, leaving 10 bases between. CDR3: CASSPPQGINIQYF. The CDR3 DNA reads TGTGCCAGCTCACCACCGCAGGGCATCAACATTCAGTACTTC.

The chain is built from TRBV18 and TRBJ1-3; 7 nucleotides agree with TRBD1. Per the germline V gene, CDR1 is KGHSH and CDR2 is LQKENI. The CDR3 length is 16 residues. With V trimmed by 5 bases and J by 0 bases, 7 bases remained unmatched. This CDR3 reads CASSSGQAGSGNTIYF. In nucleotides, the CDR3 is TGTGCCAGCTCATCCGGACAGGCCGGCTCTGGAAACACCATATATTTT.

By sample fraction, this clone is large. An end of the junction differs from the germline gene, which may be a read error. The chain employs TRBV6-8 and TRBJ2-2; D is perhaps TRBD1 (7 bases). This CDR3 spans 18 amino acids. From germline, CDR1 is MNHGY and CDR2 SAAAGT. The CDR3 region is CAISGAGETGTNTGELFF. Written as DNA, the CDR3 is TGTGCCATCAGTGGAGCAGGGGAGACAGGGACTAACACCGGGGAGCTGTTTTTT.

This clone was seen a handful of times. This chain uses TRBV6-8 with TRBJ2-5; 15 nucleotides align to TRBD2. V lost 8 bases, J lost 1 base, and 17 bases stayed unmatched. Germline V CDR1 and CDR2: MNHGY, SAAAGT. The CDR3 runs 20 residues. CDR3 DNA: TGTGCCAGCTACCCTCAACCGGGACTAGCGGGGGGCCCCCTCCAAGAGACCCAGTACTTC. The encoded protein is CASYPQPGLAGGPLQETQYF.

The CDR3 is CASSHRTGQAGSPLHF. CDR3 nucleotides: TGCGCCAGCAGCCATCGAACGGGACAGGCGGGGTCACCCCTCCACTTT. This rearrangement joins TRBV4-1 to TRBJ1-6; 8 bases align to TRBD1. The CDR3 loop spans 16 amino acids. The germline V gene encodes CDR1 MGHRA and CDR2 YSYEKL. Trimming took 3 bases from V and 10 from J; bases not matched to a gene: 11.

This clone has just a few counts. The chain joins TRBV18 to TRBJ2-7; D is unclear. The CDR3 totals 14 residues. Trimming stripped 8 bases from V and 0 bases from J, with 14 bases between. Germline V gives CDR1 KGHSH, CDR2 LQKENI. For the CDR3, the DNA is TGTGCCAGCCACCATAATAAGGACTCCTACGAGCAGTACTTC. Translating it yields CASHHNKDSYEQYF.

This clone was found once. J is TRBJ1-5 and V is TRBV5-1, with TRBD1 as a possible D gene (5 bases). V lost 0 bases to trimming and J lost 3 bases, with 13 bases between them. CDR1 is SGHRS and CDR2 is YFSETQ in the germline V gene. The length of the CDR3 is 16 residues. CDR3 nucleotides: TGCGCCAGCAGCTTGGACGGTGGGGCTTACAATCAGCCCCAGCATTTT. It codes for CASSLDGGAYNQPQHF.

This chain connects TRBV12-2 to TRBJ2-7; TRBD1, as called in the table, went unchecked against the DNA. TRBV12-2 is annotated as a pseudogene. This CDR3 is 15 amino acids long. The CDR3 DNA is TGTGCCAGTACGATTCTAAGGGACAGACTGTCCGAGCAGTACTTC. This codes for CASTILRDRLSEQYF.

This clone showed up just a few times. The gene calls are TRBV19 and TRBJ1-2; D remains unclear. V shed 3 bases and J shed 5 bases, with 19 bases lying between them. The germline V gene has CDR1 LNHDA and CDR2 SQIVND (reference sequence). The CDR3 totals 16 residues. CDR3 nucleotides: TGTGCCAGTAGTATCATCCAGGACTTTGGGAGGTATGGCTACACCTTC. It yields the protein CASSIIQDFGRYGYTF. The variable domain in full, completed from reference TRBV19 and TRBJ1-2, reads DGGITQSPKYLFRKEGQNVTLSCEQNLNHDAMYWYRQDPGQGLRLIYYSQIVNDFQKGDIAEGYSVSREKKESFPLTVTSAQKNPTAFYLCASSIIQDFGRYGYTFGSGTRLTVV.

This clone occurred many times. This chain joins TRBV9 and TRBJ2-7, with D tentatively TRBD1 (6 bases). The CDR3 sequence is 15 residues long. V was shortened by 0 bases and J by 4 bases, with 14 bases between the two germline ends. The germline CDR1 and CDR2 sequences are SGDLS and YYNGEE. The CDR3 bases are TGTGCCAGCAGCGTAGGCCCACAGGGATCATACGAGCAGTACTTC. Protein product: CASSVGPQGSYEQYF.

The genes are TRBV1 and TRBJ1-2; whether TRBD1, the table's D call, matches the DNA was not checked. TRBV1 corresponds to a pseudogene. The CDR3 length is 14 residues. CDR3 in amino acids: CASSQTTVNYGYTF. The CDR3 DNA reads TGCGCCAGCAGCCAAACGACAGTTAACTATGGCTACACCTTC.

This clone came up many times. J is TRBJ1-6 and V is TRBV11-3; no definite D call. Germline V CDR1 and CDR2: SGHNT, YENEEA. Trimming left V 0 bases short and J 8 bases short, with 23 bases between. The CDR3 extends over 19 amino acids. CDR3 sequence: CASSLDWAKGIMSYSPLHF. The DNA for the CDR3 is TGTGCCAGCAGCTTAGATTGGGCCAAGGGCATTATGTCGTATTCACCCCTCCACTTT.

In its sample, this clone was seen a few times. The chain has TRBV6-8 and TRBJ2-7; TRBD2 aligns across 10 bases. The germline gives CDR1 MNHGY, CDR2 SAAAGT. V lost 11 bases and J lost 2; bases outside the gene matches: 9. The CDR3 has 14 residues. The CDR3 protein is CAVQRTSGPYEQYF. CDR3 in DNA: TGTGCCGTACAAAGGACTAGCGGCCCCTACGAGCAGTACTTC.

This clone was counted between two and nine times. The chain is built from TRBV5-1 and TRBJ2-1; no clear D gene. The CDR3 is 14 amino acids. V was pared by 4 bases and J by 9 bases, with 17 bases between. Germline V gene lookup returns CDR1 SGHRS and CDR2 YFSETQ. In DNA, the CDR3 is TGCGCCAGCAGCCTCGACCCCCCCCGGACTGAGCAGTTCTTC. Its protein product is CASSLDPPRTEQFF.

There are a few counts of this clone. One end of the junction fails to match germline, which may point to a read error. The CDR3, as DNA: TGTGCCAGCAGTGACTCGACAGGGGGCGCAGATACGCAGTATTTT. As protein: CASSDSTGGADTQYF. The chain joins TRBV6-8 to TRBJ2-3; 10 bases are a match to TRBD1. CDR1 is MNHGY and CDR2 is SAAAGT in the germline V gene. The CDR3 extends over 15 amino acids.

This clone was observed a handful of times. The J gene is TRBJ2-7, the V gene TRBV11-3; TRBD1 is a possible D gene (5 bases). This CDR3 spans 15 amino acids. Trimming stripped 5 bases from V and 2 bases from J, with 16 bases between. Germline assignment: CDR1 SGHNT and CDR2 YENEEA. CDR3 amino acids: CASSQSAGSPYEQYF. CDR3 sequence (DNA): TGTGCCAGCAGCCAAAGCGCAGGGTCGCCCTACGAGCAGTACTTC.

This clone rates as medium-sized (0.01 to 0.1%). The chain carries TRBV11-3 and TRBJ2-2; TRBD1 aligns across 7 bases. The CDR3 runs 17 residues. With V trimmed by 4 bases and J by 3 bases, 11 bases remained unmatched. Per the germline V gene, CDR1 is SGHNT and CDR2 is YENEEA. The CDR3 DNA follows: TGTGCCAGCAGCTCAAACCGGGACAGCCCAGACACCGGGGAGCTGTTTTTT. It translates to CASSSNRDSPDTGELFF.

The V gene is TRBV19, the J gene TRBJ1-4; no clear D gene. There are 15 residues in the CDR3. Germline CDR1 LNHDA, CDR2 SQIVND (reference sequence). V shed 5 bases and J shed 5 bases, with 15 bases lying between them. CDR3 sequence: CASSYNRTPNEKLFF. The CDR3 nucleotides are TGTGCCAGTAGTTATAATCGGACGCCAAATGAAAAACTGTTTTTT.